Described below is a single TCR beta chain sequence and its context. Data came from immunoSEQ multiplex PCR; TCRdb stores just in-frame clones and leaves some out. This table holds over 85,000 clones, about 85% found once. With 7 bases clipped from V and 4 bases from J, the junction kept 6 bases outside the gene matches. The CDR3 extends over 13 amino acids. This specimen comes from a study of blood T cell repertoires in COVID-19. Study details: There were acute and convalescent COVID-19 samples, and they came from the United States, Italy and Spain. Sources were T cells, B-cell-depleted T cells, or PBMCs; the material itself was cDNA or gDNA.

Input material: peripheral blood. This TCR came from a woman in her sixties or seventies with acute or convalescent COVID-19. V gene TRBV12-3 or TRBV12-4 combines with J gene TRBJ1-2; 7 positions agree with TRBD1. The CDR3 region is CASTTDRSYGYTF. CDR3 sequence (DNA): TGTGCCAGCACCACGGACAGGTCCTATGGCTACACCTTC.